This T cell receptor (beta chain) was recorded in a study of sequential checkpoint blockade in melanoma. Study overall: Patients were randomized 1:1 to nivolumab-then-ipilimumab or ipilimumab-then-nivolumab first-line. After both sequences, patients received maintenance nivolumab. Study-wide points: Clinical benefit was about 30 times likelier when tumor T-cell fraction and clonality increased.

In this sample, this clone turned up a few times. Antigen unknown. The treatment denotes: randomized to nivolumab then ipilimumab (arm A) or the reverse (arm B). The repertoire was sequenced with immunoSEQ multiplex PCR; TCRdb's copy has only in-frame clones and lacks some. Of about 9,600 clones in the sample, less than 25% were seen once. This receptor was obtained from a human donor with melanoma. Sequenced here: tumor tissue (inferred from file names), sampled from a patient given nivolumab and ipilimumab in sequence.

CDR3 amino acids: CASSQEERTYGYTF. Here the CDR3 DNA reads TGCGCCAGCAGCCAAGAAGAGCGGACCTATGGCTACACCTTC. The chain joins TRBV4-1 to TRBJ1-2; no firm D call. This CDR3 is 14 amino acids long. Trimming removed 0 bases from V and 4 bases from J, with 9 bases in between. CDR1 and CDR2 from the germline V gene are MGHRA and YSYEKL.